Each of the 23 T cell receptor beta chains below was sequenced from the same sample in a study of CD8 T cells in Susac syndrome. With random hexamers, reverse transcription was performed on about 0.5 to 1 ug of RNA. A single record per CDR3 protein comes from TCRdb applying MiXCR to the immunoSEQ multiplex PCR reads. This table has 84,000 or so distinct CDR3 sequences, about 96% appearing once. What was sequenced was CD8+ T cells from PBMCs. The receptors shown here come from a human donor with Susac syndrome.

This rearrangement joins TRBV12-3 or TRBV12-4 to TRBJ1-5; D is unresolved. V lost 4 bases to trimming and J lost 2 bases, with 9 bases between them. The CDR3 is 14 residues long. The CDR3 sequence is CASSSGRGNQPQHF. The CDR3 region has the DNA TGTGCCAGCAGTTCCGGACGGGGCAATCAGCCCCAGCATTTT.

The chain is built from TRBV4-1 and TRBJ2-5, with TRBD1 matching over 11 bases. This CDR3 has 17 amino acids. V gave up 3 bases and J gave up 1 base; unmatched junction bases: 7. Looked up from germline, CDR1 is MGHRA and CDR2 is YSYEKL. The CDR3 loop reads CASSHRLGTGGQETQYF. The CDR3 nucleotides read TGCGCCAGCAGCCACCGGCTAGGGACAGGGGGCCAAGAGACCCAGTACTTC.

The rearrangement links TRBV6-2 or TRBV6-3 to TRBJ2-7, with D unresolved. There are 12 residues in the CDR3. Germline-derived CDR1 and CDR2 are MNHEY and SVGEGT. V was clipped by 6 bases and J by 4 bases, with 10 bases between them. In DNA, the CDR3 is TGTGCCAGCAGCTCTATTGAGTACGAGCAGTACTTC. It yields the protein CASSSIEYEQYF.

The rearrangement joins TRBV27 to TRBJ2-6; D uncertain. The length of the CDR3 is 18 residues. Germline V gene data show CDR1 as MNHEY and CDR2 as SMNVEV (reference sequence). Trimming stripped 2 bases from V and 0 bases from J, with 14 bases between. The CDR3 is CASSLVGSPHSGANVLTF. Written as DNA, the CDR3 is TGTGCCAGCAGTTTAGTGGGCAGTCCTCACTCTGGGGCCAACGTCCTGACTTTC.

This clonotype was observed a single time. CDR3: CASSQEFPRNQPQHF. CDR3 nucleotide sequence: TGCGCCAGCAGCCAAGAGTTCCCCAGGAATCAGCCCCAGCATTTT. This sequence joins TRBV4-1 and TRBJ1-5; D not resolved. The CDR3 length is 15 residues. Germline-derived CDR1 and CDR2 are MGHRA and YSYEKL. Trimming removed 0 bases from V and 4 bases from J, with 10 bases in between.

The genes are TRBV27 and TRBJ2-7; no definite D call. V lost 2 bases to trimming and J lost 5 bases, with 10 bases between them. Germline CDR1 and CDR2: MNHEY and SMNVEV (reference sequence). This CDR3 contains 13 residues. CDR3 residues: CASSLGRTDEQYF. The DNA of the CDR3 is TGTGCCAGCAGTTTAGGGCGTACGGACGAGCAGTACTTC.

The chain has TRBV19 and TRBJ2-2; TRBD2 might be the D (6 bases). Germline V CDR1 and CDR2: LNHDA, SQIVND (reference sequence). V was shortened by 1 base and J by 6 bases, with 6 bases between the two germline ends. This CDR3 is 13 amino acids long. In nucleotides, the CDR3 is TGTGCCAGTAGTATAGCGGGGGCCGGGGAGCTGTTTTTT. Protein product: CASSIAGAGELFF.

The V call is TRBV25-1, the J call TRBJ1-1; 8 bases agree with TRBD1. With V trimmed by 7 bases and J by 0 bases, 4 bases remained unmatched. The V gene's germline CDR1 is MGHDK and CDR2 SYGVNS. The CDR3 length is 14 residues. CDR3 DNA sequence: TGTGCCAGCATCGGGACAGGAATGAACACTGAAGCTTTCTTT. The encoded protein is CASIGTGMNTEAFF.

The chain joins TRBV7-8 to TRBJ2-2; TRBD1 agrees at 10 bases. This CDR3 contains 15 residues. The germline CDR1 and CDR2 sequences are SGHVS and FQNEAQ. V shed 5 bases, J shed 6 bases, and the junction held 6 bases outside the gene matches. CDR3 sequence reads: CASSLGQGKAGELFF. The CDR3 nucleotides are TGTGCCAGCAGCCTGGGACAGGGGAAAGCCGGGGAGCTGTTTTTT.

This chain's CDR3 is CASSRSNQPQHF. The CDR3 DNA is TGTGCCAGCAGCAGGAGCAATCAGCCCCAGCATTTT. The rearrangement links TRBV5-6 to TRBJ1-5; D is undetermined. The CDR3 length is 12 residues. With 4 bases removed from V and 1 base from J, the gap between germline ends came to 3 bases. Germline CDR1 is SGHDT and CDR2 is YYEEEE.

The chain carries TRBV4-2 and TRBJ2-2, with D possibly being TRBD2 (6 bases). This CDR3 comprises 15 residues. Trimming took off 4 bases at V and 0 bases at J, with 9 bases between the two ends. CDR1 and CDR2 (germline): LGHNA, YNFKEQ. The DNA of the CDR3 is TGTGCCAGCAGCCCGGGGGTCGCGAACACCGGGGAGCTGTTTTTT. This encodes CASSPGVANTGELFF.

The rearrangement uses TRBV20-1 and TRBJ2-1; tentative D call: TRBD1 (5 bases). The CDR3 is made up of 15 amino acids. V was shortened by 0 bases and J by 3 bases, with 12 bases between the two germline ends. From germline, CDR1 is DFQATT and CDR2 SNEGSKA (reference sequence). Written as DNA, the CDR3 is TGCAGTGCTAGAGATCACGAGACAGACTACAATGAGCAGTTCTTC. It encodes CSARDHETDYNEQFF.

The chain employs TRBV5-1 and TRBJ2-1, with 7 bases aligning to TRBD2. After removal of 1 base from V and 1 base from J, the junction contained 2 bases not matched to a gene. CDR3 length: 15 amino acids. CDR1 is SGHRS and CDR2 is YFSETQ in the germline V gene. The CDR3 loop reads CASSLRRGSYNEQFF. CDR3 nucleotide sequence: TGCGCCAGCAGCTTGAGGCGGGGGTCCTACAATGAGCAGTTCTTC.

The chain joins TRBV14 to TRBJ1-4; D gene uncertain. The CDR3 is 15 residues long. With 4 bases removed from V and 5 bases from J, the gap between germline ends came to 14 bases. Germline V CDR1 and CDR2: SGHDN, FVKESK. The CDR3 sequence: CASSPGDQLNEKLFF. The CDR3, as DNA: TGTGCCAGCAGCCCCGGCGACCAGTTAAATGAAAAACTGTTTTTT.

The CDR3 here is CASSLGWGQNTEAFF. DNA for the CDR3: TGCGCCAGCAGCCTAGGGTGGGGACAGAACACTGAAGCTTTCTTT. The chain has TRBV5-1 and TRBJ1-1, with D maybe TRBD1 (6 bases). Trimming took off 4 bases at V and 1 base at J, with 14 bases between the two ends. Germline V gene sequence: CDR1 SGHRS, CDR2 YFSETQ. This CDR3 has 15 amino acids.

The chain is built from TRBV5-1 and TRBJ2-1; 12 bases fit TRBD1. CDR1 and CDR2 from the germline V gene are SGHRS and YFSETQ. The CDR3 is 15 amino acids. The V gene end was trimmed by 4 bases and the J gene end by 9 bases; junction bases not matched to a gene: 8. The CDR3 protein is CASSVAGQGAFEQFF. The CDR3 DNA follows: TGCGCCAGCAGCGTAGCGGGACAGGGGGCTTTTGAGCAGTTCTTC.

This clonotype appeared a single time. The rearrangement links TRBV20-1 to TRBJ2-1; D is unclear. Trimming removed 0 bases at V and 2 bases at J, with 5 bases between. Germline V gene lookup returns CDR1 DFQATT and CDR2 SNEGSKA (reference sequence). The CDR3 runs 13 residues. CDR3 DNA: TGCAGTGCTAGAGATACAGCCTACAATGAGCAGTTCTTC. Translated, it gives CSARDTAYNEQFF.

The V and J genes are TRBV20-1 and TRBJ1-1; D not resolved. Germline values: CDR1 DFQATT, CDR2 SNEGSKA (reference sequence). Trimming left V 0 bases short and J 6 bases short, with 20 bases between. The CDR3 covers 16 residues. DNA of the CDR3: TGCAGTGCTAGAGATAGGGCTGTTGAACCCCACGCTGAAGCTTTCTTT. Translated, it gives CSARDRAVEPHAEAFF.

The CDR3 DNA is TGTGCCAGCAGCCAAGAGTTCGGACAGCCCCAGCATTTT. This sequence encodes CASSQEFGQPQHF. The rearrangement uses TRBV14 and TRBJ1-5; D remains unclear. Germline V gene data show CDR1 as SGHDN and CDR2 as FVKESK. Between the trimmed V and J ends, which lost 0 bases and 7 bases, there was a span of 7 bases. The CDR3 length is 13 residues.

The sample holds one count of this clonotype. The J gene is TRBJ1-2, the V gene TRBV30; 8 bases are shared with TRBD1. The CDR3 spans 14 residues. CDR1 is GTSNPN, CDR2 SVGIG, per germline (reference sequence). Trimming cost V 3 bases and J 4 bases; bases outside gene matches: 7. The CDR3 nucleotides read TGTGCCTGGAGCCTCAGGGGGCTAGGCTATGGCTACACCTTC. This translates into CAWSLRGLGYGYTF.

The chain carries TRBV10-2 and TRBJ2-1; no clear D. CDR1 and CDR2 (germline): WSHSY, SAAADI. The germline V and J ends were trimmed by 0 bases and 6 bases, with 9 bases remaining between them. The CDR3 length is 14 residues. The CDR3 spells CASSESYPINEQFF. The CDR3 nucleotides read TGCGCCAGCAGTGAGTCCTACCCGATCAATGAGCAGTTCTTC.

The chain joins TRBV5-1 to TRBJ2-5, with D unresolved. This CDR3 is 15 amino acids long. In germline, CDR1 is SGHRS, CDR2 YFSETQ. Trimming took 2 bases from V and 2 from J, leaving 13 bases between them. CDR3 nucleotide sequence: TGCGCCAGCAGCTTTGGTACCCACCTTCAAGAGACCCAGTACTTC. It specifies CASSFGTHLQETQYF. Variable domain in full (rest from reference TRBV5-1 and TRBJ2-5): KAGVTQTPRYLIKTRGQQVTLSCSPISGHRSVSWYQQTPGQGLQFLFEYFSETQRNKGNFPGRFSGRQFSNSRSEMNVSTLELGDSALYLCASSFGTHLQETQYFGPGTRLLVL.

The chain links TRBV24-1 to TRBJ2-1; TRBD1 matches at 7 bases. The CDR3 is 16 amino acids. V was clipped by 3 bases and J by 4 bases; unmatched bases: 8. Germline CDR1 reads KGHDR; CDR2 reads SFDVKD. The CDR3 loop is CATSDGTDNLYNEQFF. CDR3 bases: TGTGCCACCAGTGATGGGACAGATAACCTATACAATGAGCAGTTCTTC.